This entry is about one TCR beta chain. Its target is not known. This entry comes from a study of T cell repertoires in cytomegalovirus infection. Study results and caveats: CMV-specific TCR beta clonotypes restricted by HLA-C were the ones dominating the ex vivo response. Carriers of CMV plus the relevant HLA were identified by cumulative public TCR beta family frequency.

Via MiXCR, TCRdb re-called the reads, giving one row per CDR3 protein. Of about a million distinct CDR3 sequences listed, roughly 30% are singletons. The germline V gene encodes CDR1 MNHEY and CDR2 SVGEGT. This CDR3 spans 16 amino acids. V lost 2 bases and J 3 bases, leaving 15 bases between the germline ends. The rearrangement joins TRBV6-2 or TRBV6-3 to TRBJ2-3; D possibly uses TRBD1 or TRBD2 (5 bases each). This clonotype was sampled from a human donor in good health (CMV status not recorded). Some clones in this sample may be carry-over from other donors' samples. The sequencing here drew on cultured CD8+ T cells from PBMCs, taken from culture after CMV antigen stimulation. The CDR3, as DNA: TGTGCCAGCAGTTACCCACGGGACCTATCGACAGATACGCAGTATTTT. It codes for CASSYPRDLSTDTQYF.